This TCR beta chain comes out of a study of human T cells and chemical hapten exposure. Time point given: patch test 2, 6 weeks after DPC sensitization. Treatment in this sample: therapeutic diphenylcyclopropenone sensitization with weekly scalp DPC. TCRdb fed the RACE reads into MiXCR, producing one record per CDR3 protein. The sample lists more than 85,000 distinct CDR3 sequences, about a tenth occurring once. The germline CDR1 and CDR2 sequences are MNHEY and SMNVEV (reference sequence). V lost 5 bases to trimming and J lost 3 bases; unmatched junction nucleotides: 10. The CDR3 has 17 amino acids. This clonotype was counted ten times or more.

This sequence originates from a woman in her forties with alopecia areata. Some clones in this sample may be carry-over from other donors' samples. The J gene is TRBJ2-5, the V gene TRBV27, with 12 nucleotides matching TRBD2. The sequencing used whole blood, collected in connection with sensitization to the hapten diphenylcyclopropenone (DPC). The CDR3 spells CASSLNKLAGGEETQYF. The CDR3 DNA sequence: TGTGCCAGCAGTCTAAACAAACTAGCGGGGGGCGAAGAGACCCAGTACTTC.